This T cell receptor (beta chain) was captured by sequencing in a study of blood T cell repertoires in COVID-19. Study-level background: Acute and convalescent COVID-19 samples came from the United States, Italy and Spain. T cells, B-cell-depleted T cells, or PBMCs supplied cDNA or gDNA.

The germline V gene encodes CDR1 MNHEY and CDR2 SMNVEV (reference sequence). The CDR3 loop spans 15 amino acids. Trimming at V came to 5 bases and at J to 1 base, leaving 3 bases not matched to a gene. Profiled with immunoSEQ multiplex PCR; TCRdb holds only in-frame clones, not every one. The table has 250,000 to 350,000 clones, more than 70% seen once. The receptor's source is a woman in her forties or fifties who had recovered from COVID-19. The chain combines TRBV27 with TRBJ2-2; 8 bases fit TRBD1. The sample taken for sequencing was peripheral blood. The CDR3 nucleotides are TGTGCCAGCAGTCAGGGGACAGGGAACACCGGGGAGCTGTTTTTT. It is translated as CASSQGTGNTGELFF.